This TCR beta chain comes out of a study of cytomegalovirus exposure and HLA in healthy donors. CDR3 length: 16 residues. Germline values: CDR1 MGHDK, CDR2 SYGVNS. J lost 4 bases, V lost 3 bases, and 5 bases had no gene match. All donors participated as healthy donors of bone marrow. The PCR was carried out with 60 Vbeta primers and 13 Jbeta primers. Repertoires were generated with immunoSEQ multiplex PCR, while TCRdb's copy carries only in-frame clones and drops some. The table lists about 130,000 clones, approximately 87% of them singletons. The genes are TRBV25-1 and TRBJ1-5; TRBD1 matches at 11 bases. This TCR was recovered from a man aged 18 to 30 in good health and CMV-seropositive. Sequencing used PBMCs. As DNA, the CDR3 is TGTGCCAGCAGTGAGGGGGACAGGGGGGGGAATCAGCCCCAGCATTTT. Its protein product is CASSEGDRGGNQPQHF.